These T cell receptor beta chains were read from a single sample in a study of shared clonotypes between healthy human individuals. Using immunoSEQ multiplex PCR, the repertoire was profiled, and TCRdb retains in-frame clones only, with some absent. In the table there are a few hundred thousand clones, 70% to 80% of which are singletons. The source material was PBMCs. These receptors all stem from a woman between 40 and 55 years old in good health. Some clones in this sample may be carry-over from other donors' samples. The CDR3 runs from the conserved cysteine through the conserved F or W. D genes are given only for firm matches. A row's size may be missing; if present it is once, few, many or a size class.

D	V	J	size	CDR3	DNA
TRBD2	TRBV5-4	TRBJ2-3	.	CASSSTSSNTQYF	TGTGCCAGCAGCTCGACTAGCTCAAATACGCAGTATTTT
TRBD2	TRBV15	TRBJ2-7	few	CATSRSRGVGGEQYF	TGTGCCACCAGCAGATCTCGGGGGGTCGGGGGTGAGCAGTACTTC
.	TRBV10-3	TRBJ2-7	few	CAIRPMRDGYEQYF	TGTGCCATCAGACCCATGCGGGACGGCTACGAGCAGTACTTC
.	TRBV5-8	TRBJ1-4	.	CASSLERAGLGEKLFF	TGTGCCAGCAGCTTGGAGCGTGCGGGTTTGGGTGAAAAACTGTTTTTT
.	TRBV6-1	TRBJ2-5	.	CASSEVMDTGETQYF	TGTGCCAGCAGTGAAGTTATGGACACAGGCGAGACCCAGTACTTC
.	TRBV29-1	TRBJ1-1	many	CSVVVWGSNTEAFF	TGCAGCGTTGTTGTTTGGGGGTCGAACACTGAAGCTTTCTTT
.	TRBV27	TRBJ2-7	.	CASSTPLGGSRYEQYF	TGTGCCAGCAGCACTCCGCTGGGGGGATCTAGATACGAGCAGTACTTC
TRBD2	TRBV11-1	TRBJ2-1	.	CASSPKDWGLPAAGEQFF	TGTGCCAGCAGCCCGAAAGATTGGGGACTACCGGCGGCGGGTGAGCAGTTCTTC
TRBD2	TRBV9	TRBJ2-7	.	CASSVRGGREQYF	TGTGCCAGCAGCGTAAGAGGCGGGAGAGAGCAGTACTTC
.	TRBV5-1	TRBJ1-1	few	CASSLGLLNTEAFF	TGCGCCAGCAGCTTAGGACTGCTGAACACTGAAGCTTTCTTT
.	TRBV6-5	TRBJ2-1	.	CASSYAGPSSYNEQFF	TGTGCCAGCAGTTACGCGGGCCCGAGCTCCTACAATGAGCAGTTCTTC
TRBD1	TRBV5-4	TRBJ2-1	.	CASSQGQGEYNEQFF	TGTGCCAGCAGCCAGGGACAGGGCGAATACAATGAGCAGTTCTTC
.	TRBV30	TRBJ1-2	.	CAWSVREGGYTF	TGTGCCTGGAGTGTACGCGAAGGTGGCTACACCTTC
.	TRBV6-6	TRBJ2-7	.	CASSRAYEQYF	TGTGCCAGCAGTCGAGCTTACGAGCAGTACTTC
.	TRBV25-1	TRBJ2-7	.	CASSTIRDIDEQYF	TGTGCCAGCAGTACCATTAGGGACATCGACGAGCAGTACTTC
.	TRBV7-2	TRBJ1-3	.	CASSSRGGAGNTIYF	TGTGCCAGCAGCTCCCGTGGGGGAGCTGGAAACACCATATATTTT
TRBD2	TRBV28	TRBJ2-7	.	CASSSAGGGWYEQYF	TGTGCCAGCAGTTCCGCGGGGGGCGGGTGGTACGAGCAGTACTTC
TRBD1	TRBV6-1	TRBJ2-7	.	CASNPGQGLQQYF	TGTGCCAGCAACCCCGGACAGGGCCTCCAGCAGTACTTC
TRBD1	TRBV5-4	TRBJ2-1	few	CASRWDRGSYNEQFF	TGTGCCAGCAGGTGGGACAGGGGTTCCTACAATGAGCAGTTCTTC
.	TRBV28	TRBJ2-1	many	CASSLGGTRGANEQFF	TGTGCCAGCAGTCTCGGGGGCACGAGGGGGGCCAATGAGCAGTTCTTC
TRBD2	TRBV19	TRBJ2-7	.	CASSIRASGRVYEQYF	TGTGCCAGTAGTATTAGAGCCAGCGGGAGGGTCTACGAGCAGTACTTC
TRBD1	TRBV27	TRBJ2-1	.	CASSSLIRDRYYNEQFF	TGTGCCAGCAGTTCTCTGATCCGGGACAGATACTACAATGAGCAGTTCTTC
TRBD1	TRBV5-8	TRBJ2-7	.	CASSMGQLLEQYF	TGTGCCAGCAGCATGGGACAGCTTTTGGAGCAGTACTTC
TRBD2	TRBV29-1	TRBJ2-2	many	CSVMGGSFPSNTGELFF	TGCAGCGTTATGGGGGGGTCTTTTCCTTCGAACACCGGGGAGCTGTTTTTT
.	TRBV5-1	TRBJ2-7	.	CASSRGRAYEQYF	TGCGCCAGCAGCAGGGGCAGGGCCTACGAGCAGTACTTC
TRBD2	TRBV5-4	TRBJ2-1	many	CASSYSGSGGDEQFF	TGTGCCAGCAGCTATAGCGGGAGCGGAGGAGATGAGCAGTTCTTC
TRBD2	TRBV7-9	TRBJ2-2	.	CASSLDSSGPHTGELFF	TGTGCCAGCAGCTTAGATTCTAGCGGGCCCCACACCGGGGAGCTGTTTTTT
TRBD2	TRBV5-1	TRBJ2-7	.	CASSASGTYEQYF	TGCGCCAGCAGCGCTAGCGGAACCTACGAGCAGTACTTC
.	TRBV4-1	TRBJ2-7	.	CASRLTGAGEQYF	TGCGCCAGCAGACTTACGGGGGCCGGAGAGCAGTACTTC
.	TRBV4-1	TRBJ2-1	few	CASSRVDRPDYEQFF	TGCGCCAGCAGCCGGGTCGACAGGCCTGACTATGAGCAGTTCTTC
.	TRBV6-5	TRBJ1-1	.	CASRTSGNTEAFF	TGTGCCAGCAGAACCTCAGGGAACACTGAAGCTTTCTTT
.	TRBV10-2	TRBJ2-5	.	CASSETGQETQYF	TGCGCCAGCAGTGAGACCGGCCAAGAGACCCAGTACTTC
TRBD1	TRBV19	TRBJ1-2	.	CASSIDSWTGDGYTF	TGTGCCAGTAGTATAGATTCCTGGACAGGGGATGGCTACACCTTC
.	TRBV10-3	TRBJ2-5	.	CAISDNILGGQETQYF	TGTGCCATCAGTGATAACATTCTTGGCGGCCAAGAGACCCAGTACTTC
.	TRBV2	TRBJ1-2	.	CASKGPGVDGYTF	TGTGCCAGCAAGGGCCCCGGCGTCGATGGCTACACCTTC
TRBD1	TRBV30	TRBJ1-5	.	CAWAGQGNQPQHF	TGTGCCTGGGCAGGACAGGGGAACCAGCCCCAGCATTTT
TRBD1	TRBV6-5	TRBJ2-7	.	CASSSGTGGYEQYF	TGTGCCAGCAGTTCCGGGACAGGGGGCTACGAGCAGTACTTC
.	TRBV10-3	TRBJ2-7	many	CAIDGVSYEQYF	TGTGCCATCGATGGGGTTTCCTACGAGCAGTACTTC
TRBD2	TRBV11-3	TRBJ2-1	.	CASSPGLASEQFF	TGTGCCAGCAGTCCCGGACTAGCGTCTGAGCAGTTCTTC
.	TRBV7-6	TRBJ2-3	.	CASSQRQARADTQYF	TGTGCCAGCAGCCAAAGACAGGCGAGGGCAGATACGCAGTATTTT
.	TRBV7-9	TRBJ2-3	.	CASGSSSSTDTQYF	TGTGCCAGCGGGTCCTCGTCTAGCACAGATACGCAGTATTTT
TRBD2	TRBV7-2	TRBJ2-5	.	CASSFLGLARETQYF	TGTGCCAGCAGCTTTCTCGGACTAGCGCGCGAGACCCAGTACTTC